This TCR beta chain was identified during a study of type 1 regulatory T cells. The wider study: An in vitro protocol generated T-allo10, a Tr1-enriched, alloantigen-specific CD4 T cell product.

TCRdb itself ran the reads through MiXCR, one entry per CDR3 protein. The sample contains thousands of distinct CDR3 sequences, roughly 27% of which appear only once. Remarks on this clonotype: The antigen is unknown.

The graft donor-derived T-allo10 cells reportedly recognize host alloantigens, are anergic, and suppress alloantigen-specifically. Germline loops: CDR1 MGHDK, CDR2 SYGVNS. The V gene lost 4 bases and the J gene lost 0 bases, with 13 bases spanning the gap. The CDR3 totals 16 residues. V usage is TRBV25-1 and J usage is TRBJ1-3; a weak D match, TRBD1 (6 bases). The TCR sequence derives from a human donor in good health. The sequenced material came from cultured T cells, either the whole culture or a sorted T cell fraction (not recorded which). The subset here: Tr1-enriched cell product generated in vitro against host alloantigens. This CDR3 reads CASSGPDSLSGNTIYF. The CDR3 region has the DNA TGTGCCAGCAGTGGACCGGACAGCCTCTCTGGAAACACCATATATTTT.